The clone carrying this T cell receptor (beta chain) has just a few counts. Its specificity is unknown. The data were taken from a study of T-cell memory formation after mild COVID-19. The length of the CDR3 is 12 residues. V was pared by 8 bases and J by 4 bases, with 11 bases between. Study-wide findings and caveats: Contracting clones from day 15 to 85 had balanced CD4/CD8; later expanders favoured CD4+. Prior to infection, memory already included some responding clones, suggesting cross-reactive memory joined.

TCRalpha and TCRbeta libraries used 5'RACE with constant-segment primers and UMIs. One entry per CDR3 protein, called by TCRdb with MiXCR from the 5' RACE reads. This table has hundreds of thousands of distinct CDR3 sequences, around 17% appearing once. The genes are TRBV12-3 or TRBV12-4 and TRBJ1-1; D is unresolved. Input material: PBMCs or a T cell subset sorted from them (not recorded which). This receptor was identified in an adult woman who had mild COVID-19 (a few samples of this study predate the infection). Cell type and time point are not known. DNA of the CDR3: TGTGCCAGCGGGAAAGGAGGCACTGAAGCTTTCTTT. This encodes CASGKGGTEAFF.